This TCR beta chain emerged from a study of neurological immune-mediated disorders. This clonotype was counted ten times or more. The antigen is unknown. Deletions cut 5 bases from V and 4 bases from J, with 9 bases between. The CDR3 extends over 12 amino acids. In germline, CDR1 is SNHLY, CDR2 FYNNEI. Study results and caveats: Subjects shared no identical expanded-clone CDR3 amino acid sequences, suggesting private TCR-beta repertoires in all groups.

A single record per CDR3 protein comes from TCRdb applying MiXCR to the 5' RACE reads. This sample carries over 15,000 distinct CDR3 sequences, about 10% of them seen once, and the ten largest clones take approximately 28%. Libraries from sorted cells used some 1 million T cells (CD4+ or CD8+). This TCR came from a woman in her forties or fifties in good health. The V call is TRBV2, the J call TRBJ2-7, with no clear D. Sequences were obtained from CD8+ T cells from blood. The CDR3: CASSSRRYEQYF. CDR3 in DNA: TGTGCCAGCAGTTCCCGGCGGTACGAGCAGTACTTC. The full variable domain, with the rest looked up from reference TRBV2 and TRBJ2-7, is EPEVTQTPSHQVTQMGQEVILRCVPISNHLYFYWYRQILGQKVEFLVSFYNNEISEKSEIFDDQFSVERPDGSNFTLKIRSTKLEDSAMYFCASSSRRYEQYFGPGTRLTVT.